This T cell receptor beta chain was sequenced in a study of neoadjuvant anti-PD-1 for oral cavity cancer. Six replicates per PBMC sample, mostly from approximately 0.45 ug of genomic DNA. Generated by immunoSEQ multiplex PCR, the TCRdb table keeps only in-frame clones and is missing some. This table has about 16,000 clones, over 65% appearing once. Germline V gene data show CDR1 as PRHDT and CDR2 as FYEKMQ (reference sequence). CDR3 length equals 16 residues. V lost 0 bases and J 0 bases, leaving 9 bases between the germline ends. The receptor was isolated from a person aged 35-79 years with oral cavity squamous cell carcinoma. This sample comprised PBMCs, obtained before nivolumab (anti-PD-1) treatment. The chain has TRBV13 and TRBJ1-3, with a weak D call TRBD1 (5 bases). CDR3: CASSLGPGSSGNTIYF. CDR3 bases: TGTGCCAGCAGCTTAGGGCCAGGGAGCTCTGGAAACACCATATATTTT.